Below, one T cell receptor beta chain is given with its context. Germline trimming cut 5 bases from V and 1 base from J; bases unmatched to any gene: 4. This CDR3 is built from 14 residues. The germline gives CDR1 SEHNR, CDR2 FQNEAQ (reference sequence). This record belongs to a study of blood T cell repertoires in COVID-19. At the level of the study: Acute and convalescent COVID-19 specimens originated in the United States, Italy and Spain. PBMCs, B-cell-depleted T cells, or T cells provided the cDNA or gDNA that made up the material.

Sequencing was performed with immunoSEQ multiplex PCR; in TCRdb, only in-frame clones are kept and a portion is missing. The sample consists of about 44,000 clones, about 86% of them appearing once. The chain employs TRBV7-9 and TRBJ1-1; 7 bases line up with TRBD1. The origin of this receptor is a human donor in a cohort sampled during active COVID-19. The sequencing sample was made of peripheral blood. The CDR3 nucleotides read TGTGCCAGCAGCAAGGAGGGGGCGAACACTGAAGCTTTCTTT. Protein product: CASSKEGANTEAFF.